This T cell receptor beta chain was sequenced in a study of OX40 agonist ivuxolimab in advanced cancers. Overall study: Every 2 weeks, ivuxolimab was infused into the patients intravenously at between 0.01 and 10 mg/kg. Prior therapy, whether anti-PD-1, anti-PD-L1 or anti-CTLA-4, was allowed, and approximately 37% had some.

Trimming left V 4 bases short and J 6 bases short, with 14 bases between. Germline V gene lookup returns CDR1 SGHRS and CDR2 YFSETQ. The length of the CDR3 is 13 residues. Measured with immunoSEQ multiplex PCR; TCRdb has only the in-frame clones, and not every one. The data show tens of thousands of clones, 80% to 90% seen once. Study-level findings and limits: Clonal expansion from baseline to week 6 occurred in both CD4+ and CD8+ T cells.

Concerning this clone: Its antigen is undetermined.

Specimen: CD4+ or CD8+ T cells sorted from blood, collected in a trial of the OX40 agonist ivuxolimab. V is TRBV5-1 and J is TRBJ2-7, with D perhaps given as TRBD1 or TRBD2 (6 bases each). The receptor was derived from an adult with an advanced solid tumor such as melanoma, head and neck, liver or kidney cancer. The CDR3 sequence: CASSHGGLGEQYF. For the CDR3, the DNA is TGCGCCAGCAGCCATGGGGGGCTTGGCGAGCAGTACTTC.